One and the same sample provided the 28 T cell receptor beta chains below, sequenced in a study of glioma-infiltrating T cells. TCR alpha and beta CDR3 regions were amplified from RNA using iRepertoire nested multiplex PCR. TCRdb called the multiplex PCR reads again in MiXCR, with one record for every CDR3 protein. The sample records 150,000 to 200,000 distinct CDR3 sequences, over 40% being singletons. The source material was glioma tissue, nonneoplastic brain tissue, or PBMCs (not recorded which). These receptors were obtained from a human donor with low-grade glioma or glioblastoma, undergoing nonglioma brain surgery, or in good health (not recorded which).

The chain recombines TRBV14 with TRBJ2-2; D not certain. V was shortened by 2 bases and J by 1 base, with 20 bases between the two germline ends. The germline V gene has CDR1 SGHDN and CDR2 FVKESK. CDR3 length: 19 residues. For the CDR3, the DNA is TGTGCCAGCAGCCAAATTAGGTTTCGAGGACGGCAGAACACCGGGGAGCTGTTTTTT. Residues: CASSQIRFRGRQNTGELFF.

CDR3 coding DNA: TGTGCCAGCACGGTCCAGCCCTATAATTCACCCCTCCACTTT. This gives the protein CASTVQPYNSPLHF. The chain is built from TRBV2 and TRBJ1-6; no definite D call. From germline, CDR1 is SNHLY and CDR2 FYNNEI. This CDR3 spans 14 amino acids. Trimming took off 7 bases at V and 2 bases at J, with 9 bases between the two ends.

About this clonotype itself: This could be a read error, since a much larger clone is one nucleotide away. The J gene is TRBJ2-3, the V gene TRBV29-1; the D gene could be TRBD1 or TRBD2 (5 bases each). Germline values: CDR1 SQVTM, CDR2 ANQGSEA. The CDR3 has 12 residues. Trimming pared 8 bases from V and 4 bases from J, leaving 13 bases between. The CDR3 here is CSSDTGSDTQYF. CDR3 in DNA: TGCAGCTCGGACACGGGGTCAGATACGCAGTATTTT.

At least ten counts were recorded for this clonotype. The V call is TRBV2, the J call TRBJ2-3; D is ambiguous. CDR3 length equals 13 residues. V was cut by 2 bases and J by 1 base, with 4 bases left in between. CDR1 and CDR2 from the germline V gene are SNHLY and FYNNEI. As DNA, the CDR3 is TGTGCCAGCAGTGAAACCCGCACAGATACGCAGTATTTT. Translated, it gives CASSETRTDTQYF.

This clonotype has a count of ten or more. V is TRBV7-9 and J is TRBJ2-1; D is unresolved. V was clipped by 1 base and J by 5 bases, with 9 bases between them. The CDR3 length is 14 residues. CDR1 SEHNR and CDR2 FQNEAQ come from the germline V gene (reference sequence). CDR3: CASSLDISNNEQFF. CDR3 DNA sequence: TGTGCCAGCAGCTTAGACATTTCTAACAATGAGCAGTTCTTC.

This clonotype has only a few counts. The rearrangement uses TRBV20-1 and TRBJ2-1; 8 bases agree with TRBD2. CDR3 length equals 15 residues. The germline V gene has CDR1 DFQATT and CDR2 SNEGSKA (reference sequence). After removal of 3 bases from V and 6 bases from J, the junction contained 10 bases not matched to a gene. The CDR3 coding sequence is TGCAGTGCTAGCGGCCACGGGACTAGATTCAATGAGCAGTTCTTC. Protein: CSASGHGTRFNEQFF.

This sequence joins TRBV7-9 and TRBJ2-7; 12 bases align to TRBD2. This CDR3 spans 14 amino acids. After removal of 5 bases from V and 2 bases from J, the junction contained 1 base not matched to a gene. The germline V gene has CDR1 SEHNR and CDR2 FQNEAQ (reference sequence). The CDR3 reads CASSTSGRPYEQYF. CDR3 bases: TGTGCCAGCAGCACTAGCGGGAGGCCCTACGAGCAGTACTTC.

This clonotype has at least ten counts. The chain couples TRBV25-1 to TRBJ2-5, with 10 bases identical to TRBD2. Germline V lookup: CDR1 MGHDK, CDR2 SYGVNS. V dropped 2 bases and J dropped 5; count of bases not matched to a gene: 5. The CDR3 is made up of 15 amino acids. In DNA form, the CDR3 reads TGTGCCAGCAGTGAACGAGGACTAGCGGCGGAGACCCAGTACTTC. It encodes CASSERGLAAETQYF.

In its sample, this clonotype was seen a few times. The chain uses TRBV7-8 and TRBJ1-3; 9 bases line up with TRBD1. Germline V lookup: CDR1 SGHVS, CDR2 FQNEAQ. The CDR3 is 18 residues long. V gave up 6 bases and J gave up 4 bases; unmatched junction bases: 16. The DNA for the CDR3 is TGTGCCAGCAGACTAGGCGCCCCGGGACAGGGTTCAGGAAACACCATATATTTT. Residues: CASRLGAPGQGSGNTIYF.

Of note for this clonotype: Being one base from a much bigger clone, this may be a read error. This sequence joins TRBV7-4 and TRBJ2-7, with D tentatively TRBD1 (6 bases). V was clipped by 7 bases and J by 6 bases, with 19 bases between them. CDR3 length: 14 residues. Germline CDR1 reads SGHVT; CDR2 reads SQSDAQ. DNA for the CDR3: TGTGCCAGCATCTTTCAATCAGGGGTAAGCGAGCAGTACTTC. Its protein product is CASIFQSGVSEQYF.

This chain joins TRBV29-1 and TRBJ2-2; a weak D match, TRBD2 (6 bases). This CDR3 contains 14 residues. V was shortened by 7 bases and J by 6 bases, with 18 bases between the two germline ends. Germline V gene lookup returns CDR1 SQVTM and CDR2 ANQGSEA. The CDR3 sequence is CSARDWVDSGELFF. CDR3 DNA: TGCAGCGCCCGGGACTGGGTAGACTCCGGGGAGCTGTTTTTT.

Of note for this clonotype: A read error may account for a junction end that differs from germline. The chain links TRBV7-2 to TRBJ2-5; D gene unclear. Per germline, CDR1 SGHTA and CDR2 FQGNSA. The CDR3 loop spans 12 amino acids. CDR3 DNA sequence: TGTGCCAGCAGCTTATCGGAAGAGACCCTGTACTTC. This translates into CASSLSEETLYF.

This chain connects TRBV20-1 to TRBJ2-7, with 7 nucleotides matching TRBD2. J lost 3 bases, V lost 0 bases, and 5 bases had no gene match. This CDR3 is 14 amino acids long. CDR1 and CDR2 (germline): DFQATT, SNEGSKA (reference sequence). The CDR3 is CSARDPAGYYEQYF. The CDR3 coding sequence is TGCAGTGCTAGAGACCCAGCGGGGTACTACGAGCAGTACTTC.

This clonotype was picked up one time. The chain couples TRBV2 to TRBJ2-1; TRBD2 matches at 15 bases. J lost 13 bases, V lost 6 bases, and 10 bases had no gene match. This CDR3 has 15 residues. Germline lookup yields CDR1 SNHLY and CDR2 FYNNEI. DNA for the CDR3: TGTGCCAGCAGAGCCGGTGGACTAGCGGGAGGGAGTCAGTTCTTC. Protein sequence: CASRAGGLAGGSQFF.

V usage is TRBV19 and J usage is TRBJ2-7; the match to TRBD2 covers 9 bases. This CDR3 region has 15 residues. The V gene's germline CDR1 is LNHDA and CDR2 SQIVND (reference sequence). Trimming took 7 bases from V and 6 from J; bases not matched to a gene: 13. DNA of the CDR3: TGTGCCAGTACAAAGGGTCTTAGCGGGAGATCCGAGCAGTACTTC. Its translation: CASTKGLSGRSEQYF.

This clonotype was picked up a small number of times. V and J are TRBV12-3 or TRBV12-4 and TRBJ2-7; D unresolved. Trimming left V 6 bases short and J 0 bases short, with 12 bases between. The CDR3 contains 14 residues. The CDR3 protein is CASSPTVSSYEQYF. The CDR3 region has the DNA TGTGCCAGCAGCCCCACAGTAAGCTCCTACGAGCAGTACTTC.

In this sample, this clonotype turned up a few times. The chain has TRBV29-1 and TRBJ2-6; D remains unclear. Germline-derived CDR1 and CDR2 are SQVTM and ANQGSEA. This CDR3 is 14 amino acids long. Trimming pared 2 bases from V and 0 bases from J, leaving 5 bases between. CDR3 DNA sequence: TGCAGCGTTGAACAGAACTCTGGGGCCAACGTCCTGACTTTC. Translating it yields CSVEQNSGANVLTF. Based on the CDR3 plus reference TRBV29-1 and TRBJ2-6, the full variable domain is SAVISQKPSRDICQRGTSLTIQCQVDSQVTMMFWYRQQPGQSLTLIATANQGSEATYESGFVIDKFPISRPNLTFSTLTVSNMSPEDSSIYLCSVEQNSGANVLTFGAGSRLTVL.

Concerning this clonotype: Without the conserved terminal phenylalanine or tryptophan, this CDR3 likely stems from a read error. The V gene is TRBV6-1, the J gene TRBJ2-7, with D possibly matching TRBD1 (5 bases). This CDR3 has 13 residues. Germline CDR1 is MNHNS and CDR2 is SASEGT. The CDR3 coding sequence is TGTGCCGGCAGTGAAGCAGGGTTGTACGAGCAGTACTTA. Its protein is CAGSEAGLYEQYL.

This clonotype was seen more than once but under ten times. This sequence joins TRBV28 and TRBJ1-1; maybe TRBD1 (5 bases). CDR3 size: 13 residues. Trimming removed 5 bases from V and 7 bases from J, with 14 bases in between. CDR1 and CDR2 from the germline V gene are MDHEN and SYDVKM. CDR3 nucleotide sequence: TGTGCCAGCAGTCTTCCAGGGTATCGTGAAGCTTTCTTT. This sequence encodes CASSLPGYREAFF.

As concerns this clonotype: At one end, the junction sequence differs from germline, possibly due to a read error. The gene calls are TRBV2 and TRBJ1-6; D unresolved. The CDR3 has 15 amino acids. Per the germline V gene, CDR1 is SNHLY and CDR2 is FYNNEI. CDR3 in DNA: TGTCCCAGCAGTGTAGCGTTCTCCTATAATTCACCCCTCCACTTT. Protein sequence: CPSSVAFSYNSPLHF.

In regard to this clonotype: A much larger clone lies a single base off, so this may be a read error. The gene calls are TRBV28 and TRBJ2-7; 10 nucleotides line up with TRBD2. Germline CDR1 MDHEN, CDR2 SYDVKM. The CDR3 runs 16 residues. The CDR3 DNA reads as TGTGCCAGCAGTACCCAACAAGCGGGAGGGCGCTACGAGCAGCACTTC. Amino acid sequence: CASSTQQAGGRYEQHF.

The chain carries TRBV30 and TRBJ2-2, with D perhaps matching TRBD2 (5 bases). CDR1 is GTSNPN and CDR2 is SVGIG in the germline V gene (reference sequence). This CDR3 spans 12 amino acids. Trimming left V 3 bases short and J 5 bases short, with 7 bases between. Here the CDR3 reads CAWSEGTGELFF. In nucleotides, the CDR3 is TGTGCCTGGAGCGAGGGTACCGGGGAGCTGTTTTTT.

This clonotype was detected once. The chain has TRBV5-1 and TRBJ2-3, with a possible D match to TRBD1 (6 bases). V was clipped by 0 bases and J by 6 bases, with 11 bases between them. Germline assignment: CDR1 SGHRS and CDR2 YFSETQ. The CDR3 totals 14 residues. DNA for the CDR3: TGCGCCAGCAGCTTGGACAGGGCGCTGGATACGCAGTATTTT. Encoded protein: CASSLDRALDTQYF.

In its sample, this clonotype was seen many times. The CDR3 here is CASSLASGFYNNEQFF. The CDR3 DNA reads as TGTGCCAGCAGCTTGGCTAGCGGGTTTTATAACAATGAGCAGTTCTTC. V and J are TRBV7-2 and TRBJ2-1, with TRBD2 matching 8 bases. The junction had 9 bases not matched to a gene; V was cut back by 3 bases and J by 5 bases. The CDR3 covers 16 residues. Germline V gives CDR1 SGHTA, CDR2 FQGNSA.

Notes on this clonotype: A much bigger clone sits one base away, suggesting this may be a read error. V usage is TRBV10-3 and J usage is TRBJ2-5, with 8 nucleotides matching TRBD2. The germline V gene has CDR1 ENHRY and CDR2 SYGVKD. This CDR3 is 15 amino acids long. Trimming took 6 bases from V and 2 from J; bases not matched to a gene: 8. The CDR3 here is CAISKLAVEQETQYF. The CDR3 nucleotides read TGTGCCATCAGCAAACTAGCGGTGGAACAAGAGACCCAGTACTTC.

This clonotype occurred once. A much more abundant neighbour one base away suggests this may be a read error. CDR3 amino acids: CASSLLFGGQIERNTQYF. As DNA, the CDR3 is TGTGCCAGCAGTTTGCTATTCGGAGGGCAGATCGAGAGGAATACGCAGTATTTT. This chain connects TRBV27 to TRBJ2-3, with TRBD2 as a possible D gene (6 bases). The CDR3 length is 18 residues. Germline V gene sequence: CDR1 MNHEY, CDR2 SMNVEV (reference sequence). V was cut by 3 bases and J by 7 bases, with 26 bases left in between.

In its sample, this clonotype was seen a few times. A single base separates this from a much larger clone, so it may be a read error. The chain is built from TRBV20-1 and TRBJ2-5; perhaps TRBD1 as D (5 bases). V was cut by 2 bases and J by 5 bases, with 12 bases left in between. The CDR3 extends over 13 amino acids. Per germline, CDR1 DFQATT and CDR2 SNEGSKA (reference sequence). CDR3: CSARYTGVETQYF. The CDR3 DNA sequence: TGCAGTGCTAGATATACAGGAGTGGAGACCCAGTACTTC.

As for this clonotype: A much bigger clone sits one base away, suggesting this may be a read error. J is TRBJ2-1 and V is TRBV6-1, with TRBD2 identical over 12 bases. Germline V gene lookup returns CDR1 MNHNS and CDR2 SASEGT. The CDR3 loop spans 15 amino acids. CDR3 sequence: CAVLTSGSRAGEKFF. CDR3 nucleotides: TGTGCCGTCCTGACTAGCGGGAGTAGGGCGGGTGAGAAGTTCTTC.